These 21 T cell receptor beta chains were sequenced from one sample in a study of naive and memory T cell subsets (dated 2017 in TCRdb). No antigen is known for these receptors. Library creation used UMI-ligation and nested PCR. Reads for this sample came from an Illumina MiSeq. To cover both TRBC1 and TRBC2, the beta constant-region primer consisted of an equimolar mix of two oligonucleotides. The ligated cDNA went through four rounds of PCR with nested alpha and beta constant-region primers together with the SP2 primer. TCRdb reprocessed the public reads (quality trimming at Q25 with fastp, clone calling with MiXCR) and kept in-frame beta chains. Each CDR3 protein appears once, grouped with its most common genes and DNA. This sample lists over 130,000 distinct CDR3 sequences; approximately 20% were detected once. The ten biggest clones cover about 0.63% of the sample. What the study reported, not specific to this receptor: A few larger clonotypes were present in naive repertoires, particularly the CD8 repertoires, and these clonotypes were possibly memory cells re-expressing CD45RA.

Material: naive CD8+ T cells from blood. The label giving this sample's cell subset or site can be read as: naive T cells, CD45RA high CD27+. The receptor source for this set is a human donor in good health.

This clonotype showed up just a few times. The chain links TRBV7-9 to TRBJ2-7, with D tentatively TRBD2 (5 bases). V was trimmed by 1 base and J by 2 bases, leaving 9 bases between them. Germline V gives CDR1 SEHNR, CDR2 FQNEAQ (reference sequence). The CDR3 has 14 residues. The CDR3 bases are TGTGCCAGCAGCTTAGGACTACATGCCTACGAGCAGTACTTC. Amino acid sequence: CASSLGLHAYEQYF.

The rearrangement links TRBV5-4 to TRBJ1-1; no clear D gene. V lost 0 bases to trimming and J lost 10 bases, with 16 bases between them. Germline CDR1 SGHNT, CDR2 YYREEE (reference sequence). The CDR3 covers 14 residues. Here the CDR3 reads CASSLGGGLTGAFF. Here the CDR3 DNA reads TGTGCCAGCAGCTTGGGCGGAGGACTAACGGGAGCTTTCTTT.

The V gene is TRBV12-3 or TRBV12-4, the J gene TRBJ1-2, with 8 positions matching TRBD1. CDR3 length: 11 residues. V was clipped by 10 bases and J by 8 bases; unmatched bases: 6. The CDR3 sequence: CAIQGAVGYTF. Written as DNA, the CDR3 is TGTGCCATCCAGGGGGCTGTCGGCTACACCTTC.

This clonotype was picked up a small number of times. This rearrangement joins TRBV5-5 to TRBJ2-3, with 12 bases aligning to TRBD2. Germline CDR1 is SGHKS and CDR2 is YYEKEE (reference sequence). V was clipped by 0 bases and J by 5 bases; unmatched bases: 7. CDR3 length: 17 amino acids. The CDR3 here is CASSLGIMTSGRDTQYF. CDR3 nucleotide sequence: TGTGCCAGCAGCTTGGGAATTATGACTAGCGGGAGAGATACGCAGTATTTT.

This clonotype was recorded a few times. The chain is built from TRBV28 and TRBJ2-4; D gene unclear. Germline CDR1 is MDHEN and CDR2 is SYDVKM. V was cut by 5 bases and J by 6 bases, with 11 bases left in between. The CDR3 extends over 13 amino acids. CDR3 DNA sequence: TGTGCCAGCAGTCTCAGTGCAAGAAACATTCAGTACTTC. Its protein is CASSLSARNIQYF.

The CDR3 region is CASSYSEFAVANYGYTF. Written as DNA, the CDR3 is TGTGCCAGCAGTTACTCTGAATTTGCGGTAGCTAACTATGGCTACACCTTC. The rearrangement links TRBV6-5 to TRBJ1-2; no definite D call. V was trimmed by 0 bases and J by 0 bases, leaving 14 bases between them. Germline V gene sequence: CDR1 MNHEY, CDR2 SVGAGI. The CDR3 loop spans 17 amino acids.

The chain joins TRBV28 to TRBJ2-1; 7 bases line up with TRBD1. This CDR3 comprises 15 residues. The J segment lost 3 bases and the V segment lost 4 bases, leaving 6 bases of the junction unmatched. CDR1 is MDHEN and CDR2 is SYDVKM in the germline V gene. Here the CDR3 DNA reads TGTGCCAGCAGTTCGGACAGGATTATCTACAATGAGCAGTTCTTC. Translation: CASSSDRIIYNEQFF.

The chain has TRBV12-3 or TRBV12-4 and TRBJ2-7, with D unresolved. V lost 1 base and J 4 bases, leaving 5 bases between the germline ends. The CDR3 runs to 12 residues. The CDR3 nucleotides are TGTGCCAGCAGTTTAGAAGAATACGAGCAGTACTTC. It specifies CASSLEEYEQYF.

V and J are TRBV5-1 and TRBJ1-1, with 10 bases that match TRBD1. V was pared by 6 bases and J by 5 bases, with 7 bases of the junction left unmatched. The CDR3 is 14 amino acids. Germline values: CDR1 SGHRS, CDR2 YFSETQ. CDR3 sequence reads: CASTLGQGMTEAFF. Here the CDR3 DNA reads TGCGCCAGCACCCTGGGACAGGGGATGACTGAAGCTTTCTTT.

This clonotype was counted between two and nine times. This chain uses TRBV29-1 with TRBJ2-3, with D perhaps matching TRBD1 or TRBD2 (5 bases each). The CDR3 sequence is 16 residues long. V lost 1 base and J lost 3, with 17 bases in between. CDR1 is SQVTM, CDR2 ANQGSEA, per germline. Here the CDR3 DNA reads TGCAGCGTTGAAGGGGTGTGGGGACCCGCTACAGATACGCAGTATTTT. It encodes CSVEGVWGPATDTQYF.

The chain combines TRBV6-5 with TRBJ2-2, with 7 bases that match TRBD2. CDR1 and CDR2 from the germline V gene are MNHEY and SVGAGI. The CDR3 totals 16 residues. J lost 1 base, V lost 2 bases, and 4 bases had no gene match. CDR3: CASSYGLAVNTGELFF. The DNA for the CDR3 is TGTGCCAGCAGTTACGGGCTAGCGGTGAACACCGGGGAGCTGTTTTTT.

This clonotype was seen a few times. Here the CDR3 reads CASSAAGADTGELFF. The CDR3 DNA is TGTGCCAGCAGTGCAGCGGGAGCCGACACCGGGGAGCTGTTTTTT. J is TRBJ2-2 and V is TRBV27, with TRBD2 identical over 8 bases. V gave up 5 bases and J gave up 3 bases; unmatched junction bases: 5. This CDR3 comprises 15 residues. CDR1 is MNHEY and CDR2 is SMNVEV in the germline V gene (reference sequence).

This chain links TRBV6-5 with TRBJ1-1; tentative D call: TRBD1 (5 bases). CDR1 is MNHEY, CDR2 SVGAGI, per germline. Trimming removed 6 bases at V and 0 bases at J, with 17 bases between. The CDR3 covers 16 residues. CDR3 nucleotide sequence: TGTGCCAGCAGCTCCGGGACGTGGGGAATGAACACTGAAGCTTTCTTT. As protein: CASSSGTWGMNTEAFF.

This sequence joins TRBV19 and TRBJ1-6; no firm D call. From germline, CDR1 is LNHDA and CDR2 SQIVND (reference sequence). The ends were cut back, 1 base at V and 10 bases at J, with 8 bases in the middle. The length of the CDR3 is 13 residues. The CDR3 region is CASSIVHPSPLHF. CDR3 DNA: TGTGCCAGTAGTATAGTGCACCCATCACCCCTCCACTTT.

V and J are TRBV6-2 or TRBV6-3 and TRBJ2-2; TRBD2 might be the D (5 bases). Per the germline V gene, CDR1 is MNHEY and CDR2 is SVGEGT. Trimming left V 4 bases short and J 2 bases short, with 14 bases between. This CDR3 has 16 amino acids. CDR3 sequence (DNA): TGTGCCAGCAGTTTTTCACTTAGCGATAACACCGGGGAGCTGTTTTTT. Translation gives CASSFSLSDNTGELFF.

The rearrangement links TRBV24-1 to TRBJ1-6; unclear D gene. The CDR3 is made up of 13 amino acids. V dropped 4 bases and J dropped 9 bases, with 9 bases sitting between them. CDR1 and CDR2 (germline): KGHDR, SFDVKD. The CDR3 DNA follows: TGTGCCACCAGTGAAAGCCGGGGTTCACCCCTCCACTTT. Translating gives CATSESRGSPLHF.

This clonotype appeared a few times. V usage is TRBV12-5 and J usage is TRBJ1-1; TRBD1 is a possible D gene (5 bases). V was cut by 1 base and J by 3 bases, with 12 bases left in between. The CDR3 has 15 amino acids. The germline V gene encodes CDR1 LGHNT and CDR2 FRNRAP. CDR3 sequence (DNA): TGTGCTAGTGGTTTGGAGGGAGGGACTCACACTGAAGCTTTCTTT. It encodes CASGLEGGTHTEAFF.

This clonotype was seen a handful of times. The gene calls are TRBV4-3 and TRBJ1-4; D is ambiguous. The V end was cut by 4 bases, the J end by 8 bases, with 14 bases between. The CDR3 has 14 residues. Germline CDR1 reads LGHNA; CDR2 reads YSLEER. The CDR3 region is CASSPRPFAEKLFF. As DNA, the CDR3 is TGCGCCAGCAGCCCCAGACCGTTCGCAGAAAAACTGTTTTTT.

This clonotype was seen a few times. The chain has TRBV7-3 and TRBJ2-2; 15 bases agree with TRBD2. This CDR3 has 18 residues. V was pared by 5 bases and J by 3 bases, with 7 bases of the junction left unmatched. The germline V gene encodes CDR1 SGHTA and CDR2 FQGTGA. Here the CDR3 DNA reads TGTGCCAGCAGCCCGGGACTAGCGGGAGGCCCGGACACCGGGGAGCTGTTTTTT. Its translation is CASSPGLAGGPDTGELFF. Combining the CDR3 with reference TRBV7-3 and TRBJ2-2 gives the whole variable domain GAGVSQTPSNKVTEKGKYVELRCDPISGHTALYWYRQSLGQGPEFLIYFQGTGAADDSGLPNDRFFAVRPEGSVSTLKIQRTERGDSAVYLCASSPGLAGGPDTGELFFGEGSRLTVL.

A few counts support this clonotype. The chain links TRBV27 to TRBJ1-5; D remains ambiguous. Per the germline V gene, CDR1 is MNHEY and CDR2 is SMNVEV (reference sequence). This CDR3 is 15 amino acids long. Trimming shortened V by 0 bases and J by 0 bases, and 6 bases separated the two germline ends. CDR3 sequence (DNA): TGTGCCAGCAGTTTATCGGTGTATAGCAATCAGCCCCAGCATTTT. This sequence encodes CASSLSVYSNQPQHF.

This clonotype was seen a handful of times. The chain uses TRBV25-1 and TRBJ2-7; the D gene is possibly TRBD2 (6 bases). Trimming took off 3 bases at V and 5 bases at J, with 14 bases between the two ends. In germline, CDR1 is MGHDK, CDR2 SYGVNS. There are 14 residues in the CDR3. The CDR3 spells CASSDGRENDEQYF. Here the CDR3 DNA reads TGTGCCAGCAGTGATGGTCGGGAGAACGACGAGCAGTACTTC.